One and the same sample provided the 32 T cell receptor beta chains below, sequenced in a study of shared clonotypes between healthy human individuals. Using immunoSEQ multiplex PCR, the repertoire was profiled, and TCRdb retains in-frame clones only, with some absent. This table holds 950,000 to 1,300,000 clones, 75% found once. The sample consisted of memory CD4+ T cells sorted from blood. Indicated subset: CD45RA-negative fraction. Receptors were obtained from a man aged 18-30 years in good health.

About this clone: Other DNA sequences of this sample code for an identical CDR3. The V and J genes are TRBV5-4 and TRBJ2-7, with D unclear. Germline lookup yields CDR1 SGHNT and CDR2 YYREEE (reference sequence). This CDR3 contains 12 residues. The ends were cut back, 2 bases at V and 4 bases at J, with 7 bases in the middle. The CDR3: CASSFSSYEQYF. In DNA form, the CDR3 reads TGTGCCAGCAGCTTTAGCAGTTACGAGCAGTACTTC.

V is TRBV18 and J is TRBJ1-2, with D tentatively TRBD1 (6 bases). With 1 base removed from V and 6 bases from J, the gap between germline ends came to 15 bases. The V gene's germline CDR1 is KGHSH and CDR2 LQKENI. This CDR3 has 15 residues. The CDR3, as DNA: TGTGCCAGCTCACCACTCTCGGGGGCTTTAAATGGCTACACCTTC. It translates to CASSPLSGALNGYTF.

As for this clone: This sample also contains other DNA sequences that code for the same CDR3. CDR3: CASSPDGNTEAFF. The CDR3, as DNA: TGTGCCAGCTCACCGGACGGGAACACTGAAGCTTTCTTT. V is TRBV18 and J is TRBJ1-1; no definite D call. The CDR3 length is 13 residues. Germline assignment: CDR1 KGHSH and CDR2 LQKENI. Between the trimmed V and J ends, which lost 3 bases and 1 base, there was a span of 6 bases.

The V gene is TRBV7-2, the J gene TRBJ1-5; D uncertain. Germline CDR1 SGHTA, CDR2 FQGNSA. CDR3 length: 16 amino acids. V shed 2 bases and J shed 0 bases, with 11 bases lying between them. The CDR3 reads CASSLMAANSNQPQHF. The CDR3 DNA is TGTGCCAGCAGCTTAATGGCGGCAAATAGCAATCAGCCCCAGCATTTT. Full variable domain (outside the CDR3, taken from reference TRBV7-2 and TRBJ1-5): GAGVSQSPSNKVTEKGKDVELRCDPISGHTALYWYRQSLGQGLEFLIYFQGNSAPDKSGLPSDRFSAERTGGSVSTLTIQRTQQEDSAVYLCASSLMAANSNQPQHFGDGTRLSIL.

V and J are TRBV4-1 and TRBJ1-1; D is undetermined. Looked up from germline, CDR1 is MGHRA and CDR2 is YSYEKL. The CDR3 extends over 15 amino acids. V gave up 4 bases and J gave up 0 bases, with 12 bases separating them. The CDR3 DNA is TGCGCCAGCAGCCTAAGCGGGAGTTTGAACACTGAAGCTTTCTTT. This codes for CASSLSGSLNTEAFF.

In DNA, the CDR3 is TGTGCCAGCAGTTACCGGACGGGGAACACCGGGGAGCTGTTTTTT. This sequence encodes CASSYRTGNTGELFF. The chain employs TRBV28 and TRBJ2-2; the D is unclear. Germline V gene sequence: CDR1 MDHEN, CDR2 SYDVKM. V was shortened by 4 bases and J by 1 base, with 10 bases between the two germline ends. CDR3 size: 15 residues.

The rearrangement joins TRBV5-4 to TRBJ2-1; TRBD1 matches 7 bases. The junction had 8 bases not matched to a gene; V was cut back by 4 bases and J by 4 bases. This CDR3 spans 15 amino acids. The germline CDR1 and CDR2 sequences are SGHNT and YYREEE (reference sequence). The CDR3 protein is CASSIETGPYNEQFF. The CDR3 bases are TGTGCCAGCAGCATTGAGACAGGGCCTTACAATGAGCAGTTCTTC.

V is TRBV5-1 and J is TRBJ2-5; TRBD2 matches 7 bases. V dropped 5 bases and J dropped 5; count of bases not matched to a gene: 9. The CDR3 contains 14 residues. CDR1 and CDR2 (germline): SGHRS, YFSETQ. CDR3 loop: CASRHEAGSETQYF. Here the CDR3 DNA reads TGCGCCAGCAGACACGAAGCGGGATCGGAGACCCAGTACTTC. The full variable domain, with the rest looked up from reference TRBV5-1 and TRBJ2-5, is KAGVTQTPRYLIKTRGQQVTLSCSPISGHRSVSWYQQTPGQGLQFLFEYFSETQRNKGNFPGRFSGRQFSNSRSEMNVSTLELGDSALYLCASRHEAGSETQYFGPGTRLLVL.

The chain couples TRBV6-6 to TRBJ1-5; 7 nucleotides line up with TRBD1. V gave up 0 bases and J gave up 2 bases; unmatched junction bases: 4. CDR1 is MNHNY and CDR2 is SVGAGI in the germline V gene (reference sequence). The CDR3 runs 16 residues. The CDR3 DNA sequence: TGTGCCAGCAGTTACTCGAGTCAGGGGGGCAATCAGCCCCAGCATTTT. It is translated as CASSYSSQGGNQPQHF.

The V call is TRBV6-1, the J call TRBJ1-2; 8 positions match TRBD1. Germline V CDR1 and CDR2: MNHNS, SASEGT. The CDR3 extends over 14 amino acids. The V and J ends lost 4 bases and 3 bases, in that order; junction bases with no gene match: 4. CDR3 residues: CASSGQGWDYGYTF. In DNA form, the CDR3 reads TGTGCCAGCAGTGGACAGGGGTGGGACTATGGCTACACCTTC.

This clone was detected only a few times. The chain combines TRBV18 with TRBJ2-3; 14 bases are a match to TRBD2. V shed 3 bases, J shed 5 bases, and the junction held 7 bases outside the gene matches. Germline V gives CDR1 KGHSH, CDR2 LQKENI. The CDR3 runs 17 residues. The CDR3 nucleotides are TGTGCCAGCTCACCGCTAGGGACTAGCGGGAGTGAAGATACGCAGTATTTT. Its translation: CASSPLGTSGSEDTQYF. Drawing the rest from reference TRBV18 and TRBJ2-3, the complete variable domain is NAGVMQNPRHLVRRRGQEARLRCSPMKGHSHVYWYRQLPEEGLKFMVYLQKENIIDESGMPKERFSAEFPKEGPSILRIQQVVRGDSAAYFCASSPLGTSGSEDTQYFGPGTRLTVL.

The V gene is TRBV5-6, the J gene TRBJ2-6; D unclear. Germline CDR1 reads SGHDT; CDR2 reads YYEEEE. This CDR3 is 15 amino acids long. The germline V and J ends were trimmed by 4 bases and 0 bases, with 8 bases remaining between them. Here the CDR3 reads CASSRTGSGANVLTF. CDR3 sequence (DNA): TGTGCCAGCAGCCGGACGGGCTCTGGGGCCAACGTCCTGACTTTC.

The genes are TRBV2 and TRBJ2-1; 8 positions agree with TRBD1. V lost 5 bases and J lost 2; bases outside the gene matches: 5. The CDR3 loop spans 15 amino acids. CDR1 and CDR2 from the germline V gene are SNHLY and FYNNEI. The CDR3 nucleotides are TGTGCCAGCAGTCCCGACAGGGGCACCTACAATGAGCAGTTCTTC. Its translation: CASSPDRGTYNEQFF.

The V call is TRBV10-3, the J call TRBJ1-5; D ambiguous. Germline-derived CDR1 and CDR2 are ENHRY and SYGVKD. This CDR3 has 16 amino acids. Trimming took 3 bases from V and 7 from J, leaving 19 bases between them. The CDR3 DNA reads as TGTGCCATCAGTGAAGGCGGCTTCACCTATCCACAGCCCCAGCATTTT. This sequence encodes CAISEGGFTYPQPQHF.

The chain has TRBV19 and TRBJ2-7; no clear D gene. Between the trimmed V and J ends, which lost 0 bases and 2 bases, there was a span of 8 bases. Germline CDR1 LNHDA, CDR2 SQIVND (reference sequence). The CDR3 consists of 14 residues. CDR3: CASSIDRGTYEQYF. The CDR3 DNA follows: TGTGCCAGTAGTATAGATCGCGGAACCTACGAGCAGTACTTC.

V usage is TRBV15 and J usage is TRBJ1-4, with D unresolved. The germline gives CDR1 LNHNV, CDR2 YYDKDF (reference sequence). This CDR3 is 16 amino acids long. V was trimmed by 1 base and J by 8 bases, leaving 17 bases between them. The CDR3 DNA reads as TGTGCCACCAGCAGAGGGCAGGAGAGCGGAGGGGAAAAACTGTTTTTT. Translation: CATSRGQESGGEKLFF. Full variable domain (missing parts from reference TRBV15 and TRBJ1-4): DAMVIQNPRYQVTQFGKPVTLSCSQTLNHNVMYWYQQKSSQAPKLLFHYYDKDFNNEADTPDNFQSRRPNTSFCFLDIRSPGLGDTAMYLCATSRGQESGGEKLFFGSGTQLSVL.

The genes are TRBV5-5 and TRBJ2-2; D remains ambiguous. Germline V lookup: CDR1 SGHKS, CDR2 YYEKEE (reference sequence). V was shortened by 2 bases and J by 4 bases, with 9 bases between the two germline ends. This CDR3 has 14 residues. In DNA, the CDR3 is TGTGCCAGCAGCTTCCAGCCCTCCACCGGGGAGCTGTTTTTT. As protein: CASSFQPSTGELFF. The full variable domain, with the rest looked up from reference TRBV5-5 and TRBJ2-2, is DAGVTQSPTHLIKTRGQQVTLRCSPISGHKSVSWYQQVLGQGPQFIFQYYEKEERGRGNFPDRFSARQFPNYSSELNVNALLLGDSALYLCASSFQPSTGELFFGEGSRLTVL.

V is TRBV6-5 and J is TRBJ1-4, with D unresolved. Germline CDR1 is MNHEY and CDR2 is SVGAGI. Between the trimmed V and J ends, which lost 2 bases and 7 bases, there was a span of 17 bases. This CDR3 spans 16 amino acids. Written as DNA, the CDR3 is TGTGCCAGCAGTTACGGTGCTGGCTCAAGTGGTGAAAAACTGTTTTTT. This codes for CASSYGAGSSGEKLFF.

This sequence joins TRBV6-6 and TRBJ1-2; D perhaps matches TRBD1 (6 bases). This CDR3 has 14 amino acids. CDR1 MNHNY and CDR2 SVGAGI come from the germline V gene (reference sequence). The V end was cut by 6 bases, the J end by 4 bases, with 15 bases between. CDR3 DNA sequence: TGTGCCAGCAGCCCGGGGGGGGCTACCTATGGCTACACCTTC. This encodes CASSPGGATYGYTF.

This clone showed up just once. J is TRBJ2-2 and V is TRBV19; the D gene is possibly TRBD1 (6 bases). Germline V gene sequence: CDR1 LNHDA, CDR2 SQIVND (reference sequence). The CDR3 has 15 residues. The germline V and J ends were trimmed by 5 bases and 2 bases, with 12 bases remaining between them. The CDR3 DNA follows: TGTGCCAGTAGTCCGGGGACATCAAACACCGGGGAGCTGTTTTTT. It encodes CASSPGTSNTGELFF. The variable domain in full, with the rest retrieved from reference TRBV19 and TRBJ2-2, is DGGITQSPKYLFRKEGQNVTLSCEQNLNHDAMYWYRQDPGQGLRLIYYSQIVNDFQKGDIAEGYSVSREKKESFPLTVTSAQKNPTAFYLCASSPGTSNTGELFFGEGSRLTVL.

The gene calls are TRBV2 and TRBJ2-7; 10 bases fit TRBD2. Per the germline V gene, CDR1 is SNHLY and CDR2 is FYNNEI. J was trimmed by 2 bases and V by 7 bases; bases with no gene match: 5. CDR3 length: 14 residues. This CDR3 is CASKASGGPYEQYF. The CDR3, as DNA: TGTGCCAGCAAGGCTAGCGGGGGCCCCTACGAGCAGTACTTC.

The J gene is TRBJ1-3, the V gene TRBV6-6; TRBD1 aligns across 7 bases. This CDR3 contains 14 residues. The germline V gene has CDR1 MNHNY and CDR2 SVGAGI (reference sequence). V trimming: 7 bases; J trimming: 4 bases; junction bases outside the gene matches: 7. The CDR3 is CASIAGTAGNTIYF. The CDR3 DNA follows: TGTGCCAGCATTGCTGGGACAGCCGGAAACACCATATATTTT.

V is TRBV10-3 and J is TRBJ2-6, with D tentatively TRBD1 or TRBD2 (5 bases each). The germline V and J ends were trimmed by 4 bases and 4 bases, with 17 bases remaining between them. The CDR3 loop spans 17 amino acids. Germline CDR1 ENHRY, CDR2 SYGVKD. The CDR3 region is CAISGRDGVSGANVLTF. CDR3 bases: TGTGCCATCAGTGGACGGGACGGAGTTTCAGGGGCCAACGTCCTGACTTTC.

Written as DNA, the CDR3 is TGTGCCAGCAGTTTAAGAGTAACAGGGAATGGGGCCAACGTCCTGACTTTC. Amino acid sequence: CASSLRVTGNGANVLTF. This chain connects TRBV27 to TRBJ2-6; tentative D call: TRBD1 (6 bases). The germline gives CDR1 MNHEY, CDR2 SMNVEV (reference sequence). The CDR3 spans 17 residues. V was trimmed by 2 bases and J by 3 bases, leaving 14 bases between them.

Only one count was recorded for this clone. The chain couples TRBV2 to TRBJ2-5; maybe TRBD2 (5 bases). Germline V gene sequence: CDR1 SNHLY, CDR2 FYNNEI. CDR3 length: 14 amino acids. The V and J ends lost 7 bases and 5 bases respectively, with 17 bases between them. CDR3: CASTRGLAGETQYF. For the CDR3, the DNA is TGTGCCAGCACCCGAGGGCTAGCTGGGGAGACCCAGTACTTC.

Remarks on this clone: Other nucleotide sequences in the sample specify the same CDR3. V and J are TRBV7-2 and TRBJ1-6; D not resolved. CDR3 length equals 15 residues. The V end was cut by 3 bases, the J end by 0 bases, with 6 bases between. From germline, CDR1 is SGHTA and CDR2 FQGNSA. DNA for the CDR3: TGTGCCAGCAGCTTCGGGAGCTCCTATAATTCACCCCTCCACTTT. It yields the protein CASSFGSSYNSPLHF.

The chain links TRBV7-9 to TRBJ2-7, with D perhaps matching TRBD1 (6 bases). CDR1 and CDR2 (germline): SEHNR, FQNEAQ (reference sequence). The CDR3 length is 16 residues. The V and J ends lost 1 base and 0 bases respectively, with 13 bases between them. The CDR3 reads CASSLGPKGGSYEQYF. In DNA form, the CDR3 reads TGTGCCAGCAGCTTAGGGCCAAAAGGGGGCTCCTACGAGCAGTACTTC. Based on the CDR3 plus reference TRBV7-9 and TRBJ2-7, the full variable domain is DTGVSQNPRHKITKRGQNVTFRCDPISEHNRLYWYRQTLGQGPEFLTYFQNEAQLEKSRLLSDRFSAERPKGSFSTLEIQRTEQGDSAMYLCASSLGPKGGSYEQYFGPGTRLTVT.

This clone has only a few counts. This sequence joins TRBV9 and TRBJ2-3; perhaps TRBD2 as D (5 bases). Trimming removed 3 bases at V and 3 bases at J, with 14 bases between. In germline, CDR1 is SGDLS, CDR2 YYNGEE. The CDR3 runs 15 residues. CDR3 loop: CASSGRGSGTDTQYF. DNA for the CDR3: TGTGCCAGCAGCGGCCGGGGATCCGGGACAGATACGCAGTATTTT. Complete variable domain (other parts from reference TRBV9 and TRBJ2-3): DSGVTQTPKHLITATGQRVTLRCSPRSGDLSVYWYQQSLDQGLQFLIQYYNGEERAKGNILERFSAQQFPDLHSELNLSSLELGDSALYFCASSGRGSGTDTQYFGPGTRLTVL.

The chain recombines TRBV28 with TRBJ1-2; TRBD1 matches at 10 bases. CDR3 length equals 18 residues. V was clipped by 5 bases and J by 4 bases; unmatched bases: 16. Germline V gene sequence: CDR1 MDHEN, CDR2 SYDVKM. DNA of the CDR3: TGTGCCAGCAGTGAAGGACGACAGGGGGCGTACAATTCCTATGGCTACACCTTC. Residues: CASSEGRQGAYNSYGYTF.

The V call is TRBV11-3, the J call TRBJ2-5, with D possibly being TRBD1 (5 bases). Per germline, CDR1 SGHNT and CDR2 YENEEA. Trimming pared 3 bases from V and 5 bases from J, leaving 10 bases between. This CDR3 comprises 13 residues. CDR3 protein: CASSFAGMETQYF. The CDR3 nucleotides are TGTGCCAGCAGCTTCGCAGGGATGGAGACCCAGTACTTC.

The gene calls are TRBV6-5 and TRBJ1-2; D is ambiguous. The CDR3 contains 14 residues. Looked up from germline, CDR1 is MNHEY and CDR2 is SVGAGI. Trimming shortened V by 6 bases and J by 5 bases, and 16 bases separated the two germline ends. The CDR3, as DNA: TGTGCCAGCAGACGCGGGTCCGGCAATTATGGCTACACCTTC. Its protein is CASRRGSGNYGYTF.

In this sample, this clone turned up a few times. The chain recombines TRBV5-1 with TRBJ2-2, with 7 bases that match TRBD1. Germline lookup yields CDR1 SGHRS and CDR2 YFSETQ. The V segment lost 3 bases and the J segment 4 bases; nucleotides outside the gene matches: 6. CDR3 size: 15 residues. For the CDR3, the DNA is TGCGCCAGCAGCTCGGACAGGTCGGTCACCGGGGAGCTGTTTTTT. Its protein product is CASSSDRSVTGELFF.